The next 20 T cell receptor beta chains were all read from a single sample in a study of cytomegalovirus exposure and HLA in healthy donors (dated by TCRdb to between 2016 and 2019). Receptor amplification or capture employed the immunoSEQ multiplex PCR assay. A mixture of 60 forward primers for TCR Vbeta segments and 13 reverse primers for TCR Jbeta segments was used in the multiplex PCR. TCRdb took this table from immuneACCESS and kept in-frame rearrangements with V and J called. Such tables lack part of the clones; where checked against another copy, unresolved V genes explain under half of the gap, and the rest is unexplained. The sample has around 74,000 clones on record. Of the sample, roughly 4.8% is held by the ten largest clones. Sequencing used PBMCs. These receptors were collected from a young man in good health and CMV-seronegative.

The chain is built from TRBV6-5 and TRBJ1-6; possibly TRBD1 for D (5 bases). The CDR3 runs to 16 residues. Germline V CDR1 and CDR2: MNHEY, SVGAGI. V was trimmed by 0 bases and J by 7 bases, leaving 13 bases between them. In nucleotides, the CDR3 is TGTGCCAGCAGTTACTCAGGGGCAGGGCTGAATTCACCCCTCCACTTT. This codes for CASSYSGAGLNSPLHF.

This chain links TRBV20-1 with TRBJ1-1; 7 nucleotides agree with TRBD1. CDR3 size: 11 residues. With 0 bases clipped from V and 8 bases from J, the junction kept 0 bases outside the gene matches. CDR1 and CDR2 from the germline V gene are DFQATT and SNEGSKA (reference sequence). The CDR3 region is CSAREDREAFF. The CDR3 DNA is TGCAGTGCTAGAGAGGACAGGGAAGCTTTCTTT.

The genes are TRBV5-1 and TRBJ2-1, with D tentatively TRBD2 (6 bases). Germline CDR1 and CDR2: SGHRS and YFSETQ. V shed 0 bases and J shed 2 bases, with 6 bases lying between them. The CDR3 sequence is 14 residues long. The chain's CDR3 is CASSLGGAYNEQFF. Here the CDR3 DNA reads TGCGCCAGCAGCTTGGGGGGGGCCTACAATGAGCAGTTCTTC.

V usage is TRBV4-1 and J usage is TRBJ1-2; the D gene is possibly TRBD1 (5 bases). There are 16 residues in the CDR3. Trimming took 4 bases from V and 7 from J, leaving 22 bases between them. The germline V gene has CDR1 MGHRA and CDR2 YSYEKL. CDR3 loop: CASSRGGEGKQSGYTF. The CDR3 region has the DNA TGCGCCAGCAGCCGCGGAGGGGAGGGCAAGCAGTCTGGCTACACCTTC.

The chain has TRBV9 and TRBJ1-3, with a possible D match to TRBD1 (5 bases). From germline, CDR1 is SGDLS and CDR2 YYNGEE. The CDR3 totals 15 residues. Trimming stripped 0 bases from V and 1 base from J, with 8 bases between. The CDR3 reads CASSVAGQSGNTIYF. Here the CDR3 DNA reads TGTGCCAGCAGCGTAGCCGGACAATCTGGAAACACCATATATTTT.

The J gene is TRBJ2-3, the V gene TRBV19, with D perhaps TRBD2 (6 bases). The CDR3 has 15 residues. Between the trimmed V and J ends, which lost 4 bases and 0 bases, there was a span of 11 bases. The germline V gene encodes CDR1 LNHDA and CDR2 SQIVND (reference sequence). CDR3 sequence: CASSSGDFSTDTQYF. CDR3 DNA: TGTGCCAGTAGTAGTGGGGACTTTAGCACAGATACGCAGTATTTT.

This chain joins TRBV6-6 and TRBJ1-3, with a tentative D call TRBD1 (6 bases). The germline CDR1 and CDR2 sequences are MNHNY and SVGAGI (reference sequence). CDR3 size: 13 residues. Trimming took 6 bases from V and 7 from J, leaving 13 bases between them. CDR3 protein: CASRGTGWNTIYF. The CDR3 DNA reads TGTGCCAGCAGGGGAACAGGGTGGAACACCATATATTTT.

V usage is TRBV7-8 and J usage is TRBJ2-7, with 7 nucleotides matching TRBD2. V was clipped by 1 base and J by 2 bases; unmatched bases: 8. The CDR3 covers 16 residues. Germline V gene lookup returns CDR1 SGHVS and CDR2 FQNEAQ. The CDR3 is CASSLELSGSAYEQYF. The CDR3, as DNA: TGTGCCAGCAGCTTAGAGCTTAGCGGGTCCGCCTACGAGCAGTACTTC.

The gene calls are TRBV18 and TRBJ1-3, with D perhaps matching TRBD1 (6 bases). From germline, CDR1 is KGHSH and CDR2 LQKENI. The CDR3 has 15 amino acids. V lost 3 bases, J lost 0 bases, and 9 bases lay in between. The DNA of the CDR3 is TGTGCCAGCTCACCCCGGGACATCTCTGGAAACACCATATATTTT. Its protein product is CASSPRDISGNTIYF.

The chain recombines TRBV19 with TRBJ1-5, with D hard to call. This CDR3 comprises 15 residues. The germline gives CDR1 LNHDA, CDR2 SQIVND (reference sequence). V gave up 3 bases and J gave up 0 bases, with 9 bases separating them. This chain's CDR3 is CASSIAPYSNQPQHF. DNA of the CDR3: TGTGCCAGTAGTATTGCGCCTTATAGCAATCAGCCCCAGCATTTT.

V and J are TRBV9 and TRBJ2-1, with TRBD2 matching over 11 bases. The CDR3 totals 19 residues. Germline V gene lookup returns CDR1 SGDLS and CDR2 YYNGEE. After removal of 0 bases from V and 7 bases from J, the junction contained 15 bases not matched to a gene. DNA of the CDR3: TGTGCCAGCAGCGTAGGACTAGCGGGATTTAAACCTAAGGGAAATGAGCAGTTCTTC. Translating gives CASSVGLAGFKPKGNEQFF.

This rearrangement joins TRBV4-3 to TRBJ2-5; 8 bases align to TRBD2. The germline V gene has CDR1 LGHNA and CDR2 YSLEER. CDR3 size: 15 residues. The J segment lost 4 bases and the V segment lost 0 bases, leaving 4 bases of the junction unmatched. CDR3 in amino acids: CASSQEPGGLETQYF. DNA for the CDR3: TGCGCCAGCAGCCAAGAACCGGGAGGGCTAGAGACCCAGTACTTC.

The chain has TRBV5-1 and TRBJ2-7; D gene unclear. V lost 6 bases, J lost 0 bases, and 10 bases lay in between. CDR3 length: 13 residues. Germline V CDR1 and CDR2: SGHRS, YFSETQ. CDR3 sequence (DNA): TGCGCCAGCACCCCAGATATCTCCTACGAGCAGTACTTC. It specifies CASTPDISYEQYF.

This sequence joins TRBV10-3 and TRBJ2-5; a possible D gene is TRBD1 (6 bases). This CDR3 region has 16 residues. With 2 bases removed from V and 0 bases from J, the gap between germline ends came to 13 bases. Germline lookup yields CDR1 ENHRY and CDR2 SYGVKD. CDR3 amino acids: CAISEGPTGYQETQYF. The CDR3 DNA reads TGTGCCATCAGTGAGGGCCCCACAGGGTACCAAGAGACCCAGTACTTC.

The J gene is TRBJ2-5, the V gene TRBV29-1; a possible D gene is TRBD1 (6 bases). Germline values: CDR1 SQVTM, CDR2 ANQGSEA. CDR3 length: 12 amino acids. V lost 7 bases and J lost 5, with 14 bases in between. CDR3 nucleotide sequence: TGCAGCGGGGGGCTCCACAGTGAGACCCAGTACTTC. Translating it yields CSGGLHSETQYF.

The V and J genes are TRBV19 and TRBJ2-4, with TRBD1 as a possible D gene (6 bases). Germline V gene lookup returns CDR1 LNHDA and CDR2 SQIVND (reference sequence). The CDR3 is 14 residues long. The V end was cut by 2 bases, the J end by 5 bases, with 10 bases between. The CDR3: CASSIQGWENIQYF. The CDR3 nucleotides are TGTGCCAGTAGTATACAGGGGTGGGAAAACATTCAGTACTTC.

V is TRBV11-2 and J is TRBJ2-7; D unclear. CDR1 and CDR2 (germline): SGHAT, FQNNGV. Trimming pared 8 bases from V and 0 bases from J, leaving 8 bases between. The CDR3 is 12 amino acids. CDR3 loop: CASSTGSYEQYF. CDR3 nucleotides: TGTGCCAGCTCTACGGGCTCCTACGAGCAGTACTTC.

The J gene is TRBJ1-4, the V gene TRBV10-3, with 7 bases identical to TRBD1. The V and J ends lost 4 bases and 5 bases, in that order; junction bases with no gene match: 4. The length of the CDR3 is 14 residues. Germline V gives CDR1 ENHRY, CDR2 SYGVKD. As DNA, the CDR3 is TGTGCCATCAGTGCTCAACAGGGGAATGAAAAACTGTTTTTT. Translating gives CAISAQQGNEKLFF.

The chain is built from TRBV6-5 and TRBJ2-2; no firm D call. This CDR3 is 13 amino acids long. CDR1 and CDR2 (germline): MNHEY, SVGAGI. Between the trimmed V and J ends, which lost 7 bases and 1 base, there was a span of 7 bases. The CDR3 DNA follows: TGTGCCAGCACCATGTGGAACACCGGGGAGCTGTTTTTT. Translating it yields CASTMWNTGELFF.

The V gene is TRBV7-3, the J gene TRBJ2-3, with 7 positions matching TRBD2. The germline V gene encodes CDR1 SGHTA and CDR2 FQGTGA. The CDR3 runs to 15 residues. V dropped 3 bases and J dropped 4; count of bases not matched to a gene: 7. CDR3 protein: CASSFGTTLADTQYF. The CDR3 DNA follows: TGTGCCAGCAGCTTCGGGACTACGCTCGCAGATACGCAGTATTTT.